The rows below give T cell receptor beta chains drawn from one sample of a study of T cell changes during pregnancy in multiple sclerosis. Generated by immunoSEQ multiplex PCR, the TCRdb table keeps only in-frame clones and is missing some. This table has around 47,000 clones, roughly 93% appearing once. The source was CD8+ T cells from peripheral blood mononuclear cells, collected in the first trimester of pregnancy. These receptors all stem from a female donor with multiple sclerosis, enrolled in a pregnancy study. Both conserved end residues are part of each CDR3. The D gene is left open where the match is weak. For some rows the clone size is stated as once, few or many, or as a class when expanded; others skip it.

j_gene	d_gene	v_gene	abundance	CDR3aa	CDR3nt
TRBJ2-7	TRBD1	TRBV6-1	NA	CASSEVGTGYEQYF	TGTGCCAGCAGTGAAGTGGGGACAGGCTACGAGCAGTACTTC
TRBJ2-1	NA	TRBV5-4	NA	CASSLFNNEQFF	TGTGCCAGCAGCTTGTTCAATAATGAGCAGTTCTTC
TRBJ2-1	TRBD2	TRBV7-9	NA	CASSSLAGHNEQFF	TGTGCCAGCAGCTCCTTAGCGGGACACAATGAGCAGTTCTTC
TRBJ2-7	TRBD2	TRBV6-1	NA	CASSEARAGEGEQYF	TGTGCCAGCAGTGAAGCGAGGGCGGGAGAGGGCGAGCAGTACTTC
TRBJ1-1	TRBD1	TRBV10-2	NA	CASSRQGATEAFF	TGCGCCAGCAGTCGACAGGGGGCCACTGAAGCTTTCTTT
TRBJ2-5	NA	TRBV4-1	NA	CASSQLTGTETQYF	TGCGCCAGCAGCCAACTTACAGGGACGGAGACCCAGTACTTC
TRBJ1-2	NA	TRBV9	NA	CASSGVRTQNYGYTF	TGTGCCAGCAGCGGGGTTAGGACACAAAACTATGGCTACACCTTC
TRBJ2-7	NA	TRBV7-9	NA	CASSFRENYEQYF	TGTGCCAGCAGCTTCAGGGAAAACTACGAGCAGTACTTC
TRBJ2-7	NA	TRBV11-2	few	CASSLSRGTNYEQYF	TGTGCCAGCAGCTTATCAAGGGGGACGAACTACGAGCAGTACTTC
TRBJ1-2	NA	TRBV12-5	NA	CASEETVYGYTF	TGTGCTAGTGAAGAAACAGTCTATGGCTACACCTTC
TRBJ2-6	TRBD2	TRBV4-3	NA	CASSQGGGGGANVLTF	TGCGCCAGCAGCCAAGGGGGGGGTGGTGGGGCCAACGTCCTGACTTTC
TRBJ2-7	TRBD1	TRBV27	NA	CASSLDRASYEQYF	TGTGCCAGCAGTTTGGACAGGGCCTCCTACGAGCAGTACTTC
TRBJ1-4	NA	TRBV9	NA	CASSVGGGTVEKLFF	TGTGCCAGCAGCGTAGGAGGAGGGACTGTTGAAAAACTGTTTTTT
TRBJ2-1	NA	TRBV7-6	NA	CASSLVGGGSYNEQFF	TGTGCCAGCAGCTTAGTGGGAGGGGGCTCCTACAATGAGCAGTTCTTC
TRBJ1-6	NA	TRBV7-9	NA	CASSLFDGGRNSPLHF	TGTGCCAGCAGCCTTTTTGACGGCGGGAGGAATTCACCCCTCCACTTT
TRBJ2-3	NA	TRBV5-1	NA	CASSFRSGYTDTQYF	TGCGCCAGCAGCTTTAGGAGCGGGTACACAGATACGCAGTATTTT
TRBJ1-1	NA	TRBV11-2	once	CASSLESGGLPAAEAFF	TGTGCCAGCAGCTTAGAATCGGGGGGACTTCCCGCGGCTGAAGCTTTCTTT
TRBJ2-7	NA	TRBV5-6	NA	CASSLVGQVEQYF	TGTGCCAGCAGCTTGGTTGGGCAGGTCGAGCAGTACTTC
TRBJ2-1	TRBD1	TRBV27	NA	CASSLKGGRYNEQFF	TGTGCCAGCAGTTTAAAAGGGGGCAGATACAATGAGCAGTTCTTC
TRBJ1-2	NA	TRBV11-2	NA	CASSSSPGLNYGYTF	TGTGCCAGCTCTTCTTCCCCAGGACTAAACTATGGCTACACCTTC
TRBJ2-6	NA	TRBV11-2	NA	CASTDVPIHTTLGRVLTF	TGTGCCAGTACCGACGTCCCAATACACACTACTCTGGGGAGGGTCCTGACTTTC
TRBJ1-2	TRBD1	TRBV5-6	NA	CASSSPTGGFANYGYTF	TGTGCCAGCAGCTCCCCGACAGGGGGGTTTGCTAACTATGGCTACACCTTC
TRBJ2-7	NA	TRBV19	NA	CASSIDPGDDEQYF	TGTGCCAGTAGTATAGACCCCGGGGATGACGAGCAGTACTTC